The next 2 T cell receptor beta chains were all read from a single sample in a study of T cells in Graves' hyperthyroidism and ophthalmopathy. RNA transcripts yielded amplified TCR beta CDR3 regions. HTBI primers were the set used in a first-round RT-PCR of the TCR CDR3. TCRdb called the multiplex PCR reads again in MiXCR, with one record for every CDR3 protein. The sample carries fewer than 600,000 distinct CDR3 sequences, about 15% recorded once. The sequenced material came from blood. Receptors originate from a woman in her late teens or twenties with Graves' hyperthyroidism.

This clonotype was counted many times. The chain combines TRBV6-1 with TRBJ2-6, with 7 nucleotides matching TRBD1. The CDR3 contains 15 residues. The ends lost 6 bases at V and 4 bases at J; junction bases unmatched: 6. Germline V gene sequence: CDR1 MNHNS, CDR2 SASEGT. This CDR3 reads CASSADRAGANVLTF. The CDR3 bases are TGTGCCAGCAGCGCTGACAGGGCCGGGGCCAACGTCCTGACTTTC.

This clonotype was seen only a few times. The chain has TRBV20-1 and TRBJ1-5; D unclear. The germline V and J ends were trimmed by 4 bases and 4 bases, with 14 bases remaining between them. From germline, CDR1 is DFQATT and CDR2 SNEGSKA (reference sequence). The length of the CDR3 is 14 residues. CDR3: CSATTGGGNQPQHF. As DNA, the CDR3 is TGCAGTGCTACAACTGGTGGAGGTAATCAGCCCCAGCATTTT.